Listed below are T cell receptor beta chains from one sample, sequenced in a study of blood T cell repertoires in COVID-19. Assay: immunoSEQ multiplex PCR; the TCRdb copy retains only in-frame clones and omits some. The top ten clones hold about 0.63% of a sample with 400,000 to 450,000 clones, about 92% of them seen once. The sample comprised PBMCs or T cells enriched from blood (not recorded which). The receptors were gathered from a man between 18 and 35 years old who had recovered from COVID-19. Each CDR3 is given without its conserved first and last residue. Fields, in order: CDR3 length, V gene, J gene, CDR3 protein.

13	TRBV4-1	TRBJ1-1	ASSQIGTENTEAF
14	TRBV5-1	TRBJ2-5	ASSSTSGGAAETQY
16	TRBV23-1	TRBJ2-7	ASSRPGQRSTSPTEQY
10	TRBV12-3/TRBV12-4	TRBJ1-1	ASRGLGAEAF
15	TRBV19	TRBJ2-1	ASRPRTSGAPRAEQF
11	TRBV2	TRBJ2-7	ASYDAGIYEQY
13	TRBV3-1/TRBV3-2	TRBJ2-7	ASSLGSGSKGEQY
11	TRBV12-3/TRBV12-4	TRBJ1-2	ASSLQEASGYT
13	TRBV3-1/TRBV3-2	TRBJ1-3	ASSASGVVGNTIY
13	TRBV5-4	TRBJ1-2	ASSPSRQGPYGYT
13	TRBV3-1/TRBV3-2	TRBJ1-3	ASSQFADTGNTIY
14	TRBV9	TRBJ2-5	ASSPSLGRTEETQY
12	TRBV27	TRBJ1-2	ASRAQGPNYGYT
14	TRBV19	TRBJ1-2	ASSDETDPRNYGYT
13	TRBV24-1	TRBJ1-2	ATSPPRGQGYGYT
14	TRBV7-8	TRBJ1-1	ASSLLPGQGGTEAF
13	TRBV7-7	TRBJ2-5	ASSEEGLAYETQY
13	TRBV7-2	TRBJ1-4	ASSTTGTEGEKLF
12	TRBV5-6	TRBJ1-1	ASSLGPQNTEAF
10	TRBV27	TRBJ1-5	AAGLINQPQH
11	TRBV2	TRBJ1-2	ASSREGGDGYT
11	TRBV27	TRBJ1-6	ASSPPGDSPLH
11	TRBV28	TRBJ1-2	ASTTPPRDGYT
12	TRBV19	TRBJ1-3	ASIGAGAGNTIY
14	TRBV11-1	TRBJ2-2	ASSPHWREGHGELF
12	TRBV10-3	TRBJ2-7	AIGLAGGQGEQY
12	TRBV19	TRBJ2-7	ASSIGRDSGEQY
13	TRBV5-5	TRBJ1-2	ASSLAEGTTYGYT
9	TRBV19	TRBJ2-2	ACEGTGELF
9	TRBV20-1	TRBJ2-7	SARSDSEQY
11	TRBV28	TRBJ2-3	ASSLGTPNTQY
12	TRBV6-5	TRBJ1-1	ASNPDSPNTEAF
12	TRBV28	TRBJ2-5	ASIRQGGEETQY
15	TRBV19	TRBJ2-3	ASSIYRRTSGTDTQY
13	TRBV9	TRBJ2-5	ASSPGTVKQETQY
13	TRBV28	TRBJ1-5	ASSIGQGRSQPQH
15	TRBV21-1	TRBJ2-2	ASIRSGQGADTGELF
11	TRBV4-1	TRBJ1-2	ASSQTGSYGYT
10	TRBV5-1	TRBJ1-6	ASSNLHSPLH
12	TRBV29-1	TRBJ1-1	SVEAGTGSTEAF
11	TRBV5-1	TRBJ1-6	ASSDPGESPLH
13	TRBV19	TRBJ2-3	ASSIGAESTDTQY
17	TRBV4-1	TRBJ1-6	ASSQRRTAQSSYNSPLH
16	TRBV27	TRBJ2-1	ASSLRARELAAYNEQF
10	TRBV7-2	TRBJ1-5	ASSLAGRPQH
14	TRBV11-2	TRBJ2-3	ASSPVGRPYTDTQY
11	TRBV12-3/TRBV12-4	TRBJ1-1	ASSLSGYTEAF
11	TRBV2	TRBJ1-2	ASSVGGFYGYT
14	TRBV27	TRBJ1-4	ASSLIPGQYREKLF
12	TRBV19	TRBJ1-5	ASSLPGGYQPQH
10	TRBV20-1	TRBJ1-5	SASRVHQPQH
12	TRBV20-1	TRBJ1-2	SASIRDRVRGYT
13	TRBV7-8	TRBJ2-7	ASSKGRTPTYEQY
12	TRBV2	TRBJ2-7	ASTQSGRGYEQY
11	TRBV28	TRBJ2-2	ASPDRNTGELF
14	TRBV20-1	TRBJ2-1	SASSPEPTSYNEQF
14	TRBV4-1	TRBJ2-1	ASSQDPRSRGNEQF
12	TRBV10-1	TRBJ2-5	ASSDSAGQETQY
13	TRBV4-1	TRBJ1-3	ASSPPGPSGNTIY
11	TRBV7-3	TRBJ1-1	ASSLQADTEAF